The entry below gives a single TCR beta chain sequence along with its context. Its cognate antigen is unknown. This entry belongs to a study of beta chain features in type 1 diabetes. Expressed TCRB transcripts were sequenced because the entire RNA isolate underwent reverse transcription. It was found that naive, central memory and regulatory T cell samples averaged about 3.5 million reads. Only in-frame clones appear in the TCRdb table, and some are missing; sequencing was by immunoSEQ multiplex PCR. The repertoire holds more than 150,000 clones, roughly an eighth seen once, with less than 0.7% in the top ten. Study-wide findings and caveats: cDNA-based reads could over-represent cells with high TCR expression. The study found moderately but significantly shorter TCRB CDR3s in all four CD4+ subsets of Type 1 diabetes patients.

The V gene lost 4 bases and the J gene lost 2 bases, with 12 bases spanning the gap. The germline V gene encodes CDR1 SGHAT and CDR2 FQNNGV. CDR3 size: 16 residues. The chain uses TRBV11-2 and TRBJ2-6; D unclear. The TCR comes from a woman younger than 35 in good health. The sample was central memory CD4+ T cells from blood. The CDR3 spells CASSSTVVTGANVLTF. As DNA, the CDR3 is TGTGCCAGCAGCTCAACGGTAGTTACTGGGGCCAACGTCCTGACTTTC.